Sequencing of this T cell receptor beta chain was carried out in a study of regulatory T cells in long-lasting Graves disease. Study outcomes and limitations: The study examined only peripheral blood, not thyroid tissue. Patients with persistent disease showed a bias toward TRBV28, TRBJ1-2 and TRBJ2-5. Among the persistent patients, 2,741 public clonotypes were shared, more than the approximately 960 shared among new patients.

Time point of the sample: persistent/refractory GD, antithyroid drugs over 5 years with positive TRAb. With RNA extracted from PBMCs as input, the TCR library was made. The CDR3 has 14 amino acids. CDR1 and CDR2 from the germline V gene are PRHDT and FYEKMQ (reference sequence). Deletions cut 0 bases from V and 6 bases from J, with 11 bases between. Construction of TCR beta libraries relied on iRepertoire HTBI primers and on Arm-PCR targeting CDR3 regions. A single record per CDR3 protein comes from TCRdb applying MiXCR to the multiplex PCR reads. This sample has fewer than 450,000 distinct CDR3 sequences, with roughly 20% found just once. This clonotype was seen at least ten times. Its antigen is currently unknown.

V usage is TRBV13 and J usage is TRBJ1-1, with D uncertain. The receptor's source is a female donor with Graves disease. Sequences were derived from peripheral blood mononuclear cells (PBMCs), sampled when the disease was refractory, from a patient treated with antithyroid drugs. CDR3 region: CASSLGIGGPEAFF. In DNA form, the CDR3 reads TGTGCCAGCAGCTTAGGTATCGGAGGCCCTGAAGCTTTCTTT.